A selection of T cell receptor beta chains follows, all from one sample in a study of regulatory T cells in long-lasting Graves disease. TCRdb processed the multiplex PCR reads anew with MiXCR; each CDR3 protein has one entry. The sample has 200,000 to 250,000 distinct CDR3 sequences; approximately 19% are singletons. These data were also filed under a second study, of T cells in Graves' hyperthyroidism and ophthalmopathy.

Sequencing used peripheral blood mononuclear cells (PBMCs), obtained at new diagnosis, from a patient treated with antithyroid drugs. All receptors come from a woman in her twenties or thirties with Graves disease. Each CDR3 is given with its conserved first and last residue. A D gene is named only where the DNA matches it firmly. Size values are once, few and many counts, or a class for expanded clones, and some rows have none.

>many|20|TRBV28|TRBJ1-4|TRBD1
TGTGCCAGCAGTTTTTGGGGGACAGGGTCAAAGATTGCAACTAATGAAAAACTGTTTTTT
CASSFWGTGSKIATNEKLFF
>many|14|TRBV19|TRBJ2-1|TRBD2
TGTGCCAGTAGTATAGTGGGAGGGGACAATGAGCAGTTCTTC
CASSIVGGDNEQFF
>many|16|TRBV5-1|TRBJ1-4|-
TGTGCCAGCAGCTTGGAGGGGTCGAAGAACAGGGAAAAACTGTTTTTT
CASSLEGSKNREKLFF
>-|15|TRBV10-3|TRBJ2-7|-
TGTGCCATCAGTAAAGAAGGGACGCTTATCTACGAGCAGTACTTC
CAISKEGTLIYEQYF
>-|14|TRBV29-1|TRBJ2-1|TRBD2
TGCAGCGTTCAAAATGACAATAGCGGGAGAGAGCAGTTCTTC
CSVQNDNSGREQFF
>-|15|TRBV11-3|TRBJ2-1|TRBD2
TGTGCCAGCAGCTTAGTGGCTAGCGGACCCAATGAGCAGTTCTTC
CASSLVASGPNEQFF
>few|16|TRBV20-1|TRBJ2-5|TRBD2
TGCAGTGCTAGGGCCGCAGCGGGGCCCCCGCCGGAGACCCAGTACTTC
CSARAAAGPPPETQYF
>few|16|TRBV5-1|TRBJ2-7|-
TGCGCCAGCAGCTGGGGGGCCGAGAGAACCCACCTGGGGCAGTACTTC
CASSWGAERTHLGQYF
>-|14|TRBV6-5|TRBJ2-5|TRBD1
TGTGCCAGCAGTTTGACAGGGGCTTTGGAGACCCAGTACTTC
CASSLTGALETQYF
>many|16|TRBV5-6|TRBJ1-1|-
TGTGCCAGCAGCCTGGGGGGGGGCAGACCGAACACTGAAGCTTTCTTT
CASSLGGGRPNTEAFF
>many|13|TRBV6-1|TRBJ2-7|-
TGTGCCAGCAGTCCTTCAGTCGGGAACGAGCAGTACTTC
CASSPSVGNEQYF
>many|12|TRBV12-3/TRBV12-4|TRBJ1-2|TRBD1
TGTGCCAGTGGGACAGGTCTCGGTGGCTACACCTTC
CASGTGLGGYTF
>few|13|TRBV6-2/TRBV6-3|TRBJ1-2|-
TGTGCCACCTCGGCGGGGCCCCTCTATGGCTACACCTTC
CATSAGPLYGYTF
>many|15|TRBV19|TRBJ2-3|-
TGTGCCAGTAGTCCGGGGTCGGTAAAGACAGATACGCAGTATTTT
CASSPGSVKTDTQYF
>many|14|TRBV28|TRBJ2-7|TRBD1
TGTGCCAGCAGTTTAGGGACAGGGCGCGACGAGCAGTACTTC
CASSLGTGRDEQYF
>-|13|TRBV19|TRBJ2-3|-
TGTGCCAGTAGGCAGGCACACACAGATACGCAGTATTTT
CASRQAHTDTQYF
>many|14|TRBV9|TRBJ2-1|TRBD1
TGTGCCAGCAGGAAGAGTACAGGGACAGATGAGCAGTTCTTC
CASRKSTGTDEQFF
>-|14|TRBV6-2/TRBV6-3|TRBJ2-5|-
TGTGCCAGCAGTTACTTGGGGGTAGGCGAGACCCAGTACTTC
CASSYLGVGETQYF
>many|13|TRBV7-9|TRBJ2-1|TRBD1
TGTGCCAGCAGCTTTCCGACCGGGGACAGGGCCTTCTTC
CASSFPTGDRAFF
>many|14|TRBV20-1|TRBJ1-2|-
TGCAGTGCTAGAGATCACGGGGGCTTCTATGGCTACACCTTC
CSARDHGGFYGYTF
>-|14|TRBV4-1|TRBJ1-3|-
TGCGCCAGCAGCCGCCAGGGGACCTGGAACACCATATATTTT
CASSRQGTWNTIYF
>many|17|TRBV30|TRBJ1-6|-
TGTGCCTGGAGTGTCCCCCCGCGAGGGGGCTATAATTCACCCCTCCACTTT
CAWSVPPRGGYNSPLHF
>few|16|TRBV18|TRBJ2-1|-
TGTGCCAGCTCACCTCGGACCGTAAACACCTACAATGAGCAGTTCTTC
CASSPRTVNTYNEQFF
>many|17|TRBV6-5|TRBJ2-5|-
TGTGCCAGCAGTTACTCCTTAGTGTCCTTCCACGGGGAGACCCAGTACTTC
CASSYSLVSFHGETQYF
>many|16|TRBV6-5|TRBJ2-1|TRBD2
TGTGCCAGCAGTTATGATCTAGCGGGTTCCTACAATGAGCAGTTCTTC
CASSYDLAGSYNEQFF
>many|15|TRBV28|TRBJ2-6|TRBD2
TGTGCCAGCAGTTTGGGGGGGACTGGGGCCAACGTCCTGACTTTC
CASSLGGTGANVLTF
>many|15|TRBV12-3/TRBV12-4|TRBJ1-1|-
TGTGCCAGCAGTTTAGACCGGGGCGCTTTGACTGAAGCTTTCTTT
CASSLDRGALTEAFF
>many|15|TRBV6-5|TRBJ1-1|-
TGTGCCAGCAGTTACGGGGGTTACAGAAACACTGAAGCTTTCTTT
CASSYGGYRNTEAFF
>many|15|TRBV27|TRBJ2-7|-
TGTGCCAGCAGGGTTCGTTCGGCGTCAACCTACGAGCAGTACTTC
CASRVRSASTYEQYF
>many|19|TRBV11-2|TRBJ1-4|TRBD1
TGTGCCAGCAGCATCCTGGGAGGGGGGACAGGTGGGGTTAATGAAAAACTGTTTTTT
CASSILGGGTGGVNEKLFF
>many|12|TRBV29-1|TRBJ1-4|-
TGCAGCGTCCAAGGCGGGAATGAAAAACTGTTTTTT
CSVQGGNEKLFF
>many|12|TRBV10-3|TRBJ1-1|-
TGTGCCATCAGTGAGTCGACTGTGTGGGCTTTCTTT
CAISESTVWAFF
>many|18|TRBV12-3/TRBV12-4|TRBJ2-4|-
TGTGCCAGCAGTTTTCAAATGGCGGAAACATTAGCCAAAAACATTCAGTACTTC
CASSFQMAETLAKNIQYF
>many|14|TRBV5-1|TRBJ2-7|-
TGCGCCAGCAGCCCTGCTGCAGGGTCCTACGAGCAGTACTTC
CASSPAAGSYEQYF
>many|13|TRBV6-1|TRBJ1-1|-
TGTGCCAGCTGGGGCGGACTGAACACTGAAGCTTTCTTT
CASWGGLNTEAFF
>many|15|TRBV19|TRBJ1-2|TRBD1
TGTGCCAGTAGTATCCGCCCACAGGGGGACTATGGCTACACCTTC
CASSIRPQGDYGYTF
>-|15|TRBV7-9|TRBJ2-3|TRBD1
TGTGCCAGCAGCAGGAGACAGGGGGCTACAGATACGCAGTATTTT
CASSRRQGATDTQYF
>many|12|TRBV7-9|TRBJ1-3|-
TGTGCCAGCAGCTTGTATGGAAACACCATATATTTT
CASSLYGNTIYF
>many|14|TRBV2|TRBJ1-1|TRBD1
TGTGCCAGCACTCGACAGGGGACGAACACTGAAGCTTTCTTT
CASTRQGTNTEAFF
>many|15|TRBV11-2|TRBJ1-1|-
TGTGCCAGCAGCCTTCCCACAGGGCTCGGCACTGAAGCTTTCTTT
CASSLPTGLGTEAFF
>few|14|TRBV5-1|TRBJ2-7|-
TGCGCCAGCAGCTTGAATCCGGACCCCTACGAGCAGTACTTC
CASSLNPDPYEQYF
>many|13|TRBV30|TRBJ1-5|-
TGTGCCTGGAGTGTACGGGCGATTCAGCCCCAGCATTTT
CAWSVRAIQPQHF
>many|14|TRBV27|TRBJ2-1|TRBD1
TGTGCCACCGTAGACAGGGAGCCGTGGGGCCGCGGGTTCTTC
CATVDREPWGRGFF
>many|14|TRBV28|TRBJ1-2|TRBD1
TGTGCCAGCAGTTTCGGGACAGCTAACTATGGCTACACCTTC
CASSFGTANYGYTF